The present T cell receptor (beta chain) was sequenced within a study of T cells after yellow fever vaccination. This clonotype was found a few times. TCRdb recomputed calls from the 5' RACE reads with MiXCR, one row per CDR3 protein. The sample lists 150,000 to 200,000 distinct CDR3 sequences, roughly 8.8% seen once, with roughly 36% in the top ten. CDR1 and CDR2 (germline): KGHDR, SFDVKD. The ends lost 4 bases at V and 5 bases at J; junction bases unmatched: 3. The CDR3 contains 14 residues. This TCR was sampled from a man between 18 and 29 years old who received the YFV17D yellow fever vaccine. The gene calls are TRBV24-1 and TRBJ2-1; 8 positions agree with TRBD1. This material consisted of CD8+ T cells sorted from PBMCs, taken 45 days after the yellow fever booster vaccination. CDR3 protein: CATSDRTGNNEQFF. For the CDR3, the DNA is TGTGCCACCAGTGACAGGACAGGGAACAATGAGCAGTTCTTC.